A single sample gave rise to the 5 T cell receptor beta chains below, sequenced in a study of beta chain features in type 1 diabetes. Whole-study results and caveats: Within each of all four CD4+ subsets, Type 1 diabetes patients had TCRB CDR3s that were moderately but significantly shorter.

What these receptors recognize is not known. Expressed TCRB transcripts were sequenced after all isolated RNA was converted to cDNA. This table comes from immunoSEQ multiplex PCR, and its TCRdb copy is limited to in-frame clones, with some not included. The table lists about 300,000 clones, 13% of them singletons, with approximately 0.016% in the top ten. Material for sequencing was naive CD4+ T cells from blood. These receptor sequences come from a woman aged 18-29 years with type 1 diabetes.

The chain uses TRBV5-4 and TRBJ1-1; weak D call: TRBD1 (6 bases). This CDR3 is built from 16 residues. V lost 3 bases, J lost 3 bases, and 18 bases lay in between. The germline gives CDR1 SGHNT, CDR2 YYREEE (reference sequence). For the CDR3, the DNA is TGTGCCAGCAGCTGGGGGGGAGACAGGTCCCACACTGAAGCTTTCTTT. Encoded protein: CASSWGGDRSHTEAFF.

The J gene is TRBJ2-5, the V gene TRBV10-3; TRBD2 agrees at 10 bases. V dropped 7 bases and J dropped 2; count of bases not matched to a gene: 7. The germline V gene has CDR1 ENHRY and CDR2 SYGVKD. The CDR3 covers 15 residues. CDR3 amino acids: CAIMGSTSGQETQYF. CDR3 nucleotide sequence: TGTGCCATCATGGGTTCGACTAGCGGGCAAGAGACCCAGTACTTC.

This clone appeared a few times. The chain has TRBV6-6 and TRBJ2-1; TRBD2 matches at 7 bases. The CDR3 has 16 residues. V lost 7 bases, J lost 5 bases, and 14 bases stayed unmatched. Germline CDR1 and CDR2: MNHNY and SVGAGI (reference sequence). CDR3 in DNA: TGTGCCAGCACCTACTCACGGGGTAGCGGGCACAATGAGCAGTTCTTC. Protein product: CASTYSRGSGHNEQFF.

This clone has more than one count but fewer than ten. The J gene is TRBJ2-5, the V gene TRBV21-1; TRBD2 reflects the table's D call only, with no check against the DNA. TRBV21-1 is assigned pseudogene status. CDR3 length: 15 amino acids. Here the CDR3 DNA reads TGTGCCAGCATCCTCATCCACCGGGTGCAAGAGACCCAGTACTTC. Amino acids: CASILIHRVQETQYF.

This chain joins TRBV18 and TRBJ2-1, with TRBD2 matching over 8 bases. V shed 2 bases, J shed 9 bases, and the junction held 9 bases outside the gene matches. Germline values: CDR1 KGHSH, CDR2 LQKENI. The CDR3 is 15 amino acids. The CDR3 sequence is CASSPSSGRGGEQFF. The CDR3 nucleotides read TGTGCCAGCTCACCATCCAGCGGGAGAGGGGGTGAGCAGTTCTTC.